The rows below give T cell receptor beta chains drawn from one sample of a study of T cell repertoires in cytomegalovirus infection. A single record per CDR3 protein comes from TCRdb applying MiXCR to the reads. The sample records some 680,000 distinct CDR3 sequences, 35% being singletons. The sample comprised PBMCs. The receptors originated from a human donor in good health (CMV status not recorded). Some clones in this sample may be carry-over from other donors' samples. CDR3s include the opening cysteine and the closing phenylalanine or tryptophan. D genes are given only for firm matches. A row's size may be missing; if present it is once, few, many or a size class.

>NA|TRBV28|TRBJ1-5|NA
TGTGCCAGCAGTTTAATCGGGGCGAGCAATCAGCCCCAGCATTTT
CASSLIGASNQPQHF
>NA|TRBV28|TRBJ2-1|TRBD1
TGTGCCAGCAGTTTAGGGGCAGGGGGCCCCTACCCCTACAATGAGCAGTTCTTC
CASSLGAGGPYPYNEQFF
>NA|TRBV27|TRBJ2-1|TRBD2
TGTGCCAGCAGTTTACGTGTGCTAGCGGGGTACAATGAGCAGTTCTTC
CASSLRVLAGYNEQFF
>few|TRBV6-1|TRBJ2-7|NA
TGTGCCAGCAGCCAACAGGGTTCCTACGAGCAGTACTTC
CASSQQGSYEQYF
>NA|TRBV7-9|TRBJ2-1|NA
TGTGCCAGCAGCAACCGGGACAACTACAATGAGCAGTTCTTC
CASSNRDNYNEQFF
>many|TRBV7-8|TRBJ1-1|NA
TGTGCCAGCAGCACAAGATCCGGTAGAGGGGAAGCTTTCTTT
CASSTRSGRGEAFF
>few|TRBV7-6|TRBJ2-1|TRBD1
TGTGCCAGCAGTTTTGACAGGGTAATGCATGAGCAGTTCTTC
CASSFDRVMHEQFF
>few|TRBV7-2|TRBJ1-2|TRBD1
TGTGCCAGCAGCTTAGGACAGGGGGCGCCTTATGGCTACACCTTC
CASSLGQGAPYGYTF
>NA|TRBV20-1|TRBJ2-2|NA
TGCAGTGCCCAGGACAGGAACACCGGGGAGCTGTTTTTT
CSAQDRNTGELFF
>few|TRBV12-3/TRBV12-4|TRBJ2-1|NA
TGTGCCAGCAGTTTACCGCCCGATGAGCAGTTCTTC
CASSLPPDEQFF
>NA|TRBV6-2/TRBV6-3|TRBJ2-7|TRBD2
TGTGCCACGATAGCGGGAGGGGACGAGCAGTACTTC
CATIAGGDEQYF
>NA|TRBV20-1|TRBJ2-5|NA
TGCAGTGCGACCGGGCCGAGGGGAGAGACCCAGTACTTC
CSATGPRGETQYF
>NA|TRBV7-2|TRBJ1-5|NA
TGTGCCAGCAGCCCCATGAGGGGAAGCAATCAGCCCCAGCATTTT
CASSPMRGSNQPQHF
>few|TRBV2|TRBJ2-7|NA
TGTGCCAGCAGTTACACAGGGTACGAGCAGTACTTC
CASSYTGYEQYF
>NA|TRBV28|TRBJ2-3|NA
TGTGCCAGCAGGCAACCGGGTACAGATACGCAGTATTTT
CASRQPGTDTQYF
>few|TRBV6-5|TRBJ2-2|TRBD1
TGTGCCAGCAGTTACTTGCCAGGGGGTCTAAACACCGGGGAGCTGTTTTTT
CASSYLPGGLNTGELFF
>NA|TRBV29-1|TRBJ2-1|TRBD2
TGCAGCGCCCGACCGCTAGCGGGCCCCTACAATGAGCAGTTCTTC
CSARPLAGPYNEQFF
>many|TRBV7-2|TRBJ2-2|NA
TGTGCCAGCAGCCCGCCTAAGAACACCGGGGAGCTGTTTTTT
CASSPPKNTGELFF
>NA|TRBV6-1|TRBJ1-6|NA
TGTGCCAGCAGTTCTCACGCGCAGAATTCACCCCTCCACTTT
CASSSHAQNSPLHF
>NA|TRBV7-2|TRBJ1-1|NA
TGTGCCGGATGGGGTCTCCTAGTAATGAACACTGAAGCTTTATTT
CAGWGLLVMNTEALF
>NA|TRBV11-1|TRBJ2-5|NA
TGTGCCAGCAGCTTCGGGGTCGCGCAAGAGACCCAGTACTTC
CASSFGVAQETQYF
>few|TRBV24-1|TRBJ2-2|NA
TGTGCCACCGGCGCACAATTGAAGACCGGGGAGCTGTTTTTT
CATGAQLKTGELFF
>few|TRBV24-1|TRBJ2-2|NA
TGTGCCACCAGTGACCGGGGTCGAAACACCGGGGAGCTGTTTTTT
CATSDRGRNTGELFF
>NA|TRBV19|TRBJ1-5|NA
TGTGCCAGTAGTCCTCAAGGACACGGTCAGCCCCAGCATTTT
CASSPQGHGQPQHF
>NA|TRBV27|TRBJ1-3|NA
TGTGCCAGCAGCATTAGGGGGGCTGGAAACACCATATATTTT
CASSIRGAGNTIYF
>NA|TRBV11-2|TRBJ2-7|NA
TGTGCCAGCAGCTTACCGGGGCGACCGAACTACGAGCAGTACTTC
CASSLPGRPNYEQYF
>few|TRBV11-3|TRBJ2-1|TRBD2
TGTGCCAGCAGCTTAGGGGCGGGAGCTAAGTGGGGCAATGAGCAGTTCTTC
CASSLGAGAKWGNEQFF
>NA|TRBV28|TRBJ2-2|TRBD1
TGTGCCAGCAGCTCCCGGGACAGGGAGCGCGGGGAGCTGTTTTTT
CASSSRDRERGELFF
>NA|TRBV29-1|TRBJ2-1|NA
TGCAGCGTTAGGGTGTTCGCAGGGGCCCCAATAGGGGAGCAGTTCTTC
CSVRVFAGAPIGEQFF
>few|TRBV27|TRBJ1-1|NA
TGTGCCAGCAGTTTACCCGGGGTACCAGGGACTGAAGCTTTCTTT
CASSLPGVPGTEAFF
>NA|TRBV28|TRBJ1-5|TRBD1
TGTGCCAGCAGTTCCGGACAGGGGGCGGATCAGCCCCAGCATTTT
CASSSGQGADQPQHF
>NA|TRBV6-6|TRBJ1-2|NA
TGTGCCAGCACCGTCAATCAGGAGGGCTACACCTTC
CASTVNQEGYTF
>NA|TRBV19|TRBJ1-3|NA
TGTGCCAGTAGTCACACGATCTCCATATATTTT
CASSHTISIYF
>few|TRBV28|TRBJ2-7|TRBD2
TGTGCCAGCAGTCCCCCCTTGCGGGGGGGGCCCTACGAGCAGTACTTC
CASSPPLRGGPYEQYF
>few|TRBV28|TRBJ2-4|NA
TGTGCCAGCAGCTCCACAGGGAACCAAAGAATAGCCAAAAACATTCAGTACTTC
CASSSTGNQRIAKNIQYF
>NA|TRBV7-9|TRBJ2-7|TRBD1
TGTGCCAGCAGCTTAGGGACAGGGAGGTCATACGAGCAGTACTTC
CASSLGTGRSYEQYF
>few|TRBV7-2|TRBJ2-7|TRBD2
TGTGCCAGCAGGGCCTGGACTAGCGGGAGCTACGAGCAGTACTTC
CASRAWTSGSYEQYF
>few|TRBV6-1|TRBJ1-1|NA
TGTGCCAGCACCCACGGACTCGGACAGTCTCGGACCGACACTGAAGCTTTCTTT
CASTHGLGQSRTDTEAFF
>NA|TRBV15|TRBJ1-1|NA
TGTGCCACCAGCAGAGATCTCGGGCAGCGTTTGAACACTGAAGCTTTCTTT
CATSRDLGQRLNTEAFF
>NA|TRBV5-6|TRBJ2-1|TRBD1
TGTGCCAGCAGCAGGGGGACAGGGGTTGACGATGAGCAGTTCTTC
CASSRGTGVDDEQFF
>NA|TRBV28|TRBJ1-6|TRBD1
TGTGCCAGCAGTTTCGACAGGGAAAATTATAATTCACCCCTCCACTTT
CASSFDRENYNSPLHF
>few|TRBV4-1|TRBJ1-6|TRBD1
TGCGCCAGCAGCCACCCCGGGACAGTGTTTAATTCACCCCTCCACTTT
CASSHPGTVFNSPLHF
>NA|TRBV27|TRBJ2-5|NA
TGTGCCAGCAGTTTAGTGAATAGACGAGAGACCCAGTACTTC
CASSLVNRRETQYF
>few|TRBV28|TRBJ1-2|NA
TGTGCCAGCAGTTTATGGGGGAATGGCTACACCTTC
CASSLWGNGYTF
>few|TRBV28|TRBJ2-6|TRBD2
TGTGCCACTTTAACTAGCGGGGACTCTGGGGCCAACGTCCTGACTTTC
CATLTSGDSGANVLTF
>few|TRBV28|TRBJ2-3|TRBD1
TGTGCCAGCAGTCCACAGGACAGGCGGGTCGATACGCAGTATTTT
CASSPQDRRVDTQYF